Shown below are 20 T cell receptor beta chains from a single sample sequenced in a study of blood T cell repertoires in COVID-19. Data came from immunoSEQ multiplex PCR; TCRdb stores just in-frame clones and leaves some out. The sample shows about 210,000 clones, 90% to 95% of them seen only once. Sequencing was carried out using peripheral blood. Receptors originate from a man aged 30-40 years with acute or convalescent COVID-19.

For the CDR3, the DNA is TGTGCCAGCACCGGCAACAGGGACGGCTACACCTTC. Translating gives CASTGNRDGYTF. The chain uses TRBV11-2 and TRBJ1-2; weak D call: TRBD1 (6 bases). The CDR3 extends over 12 amino acids. Germline CDR1 and CDR2: SGHAT and FQNNGV. The V gene lost 7 bases and the J gene lost 8 bases, with 14 bases spanning the gap.

The gene calls are TRBV27 and TRBJ1-1; D might be TRBD1 (5 bases). Germline V gene lookup returns CDR1 MNHEY and CDR2 SMNVEV (reference sequence). This CDR3 contains 15 residues. Between the trimmed V and J ends, which lost 6 bases and 0 bases, there was a span of 14 bases. The CDR3 DNA reads TGTGCCAGCAGGGTGAACAGGCAAATGAACACTGAAGCTTTCTTT. This encodes CASRVNRQMNTEAFF.

The CDR3 loop is CASRGDREERYEKLFF. The CDR3 coding sequence is TGTGCCAGTAGAGGGGACAGGGAAGAACGGTATGAAAAACTGTTTTTT. The rearrangement links TRBV19 to TRBJ1-4; 9 nucleotides line up with TRBD1. In germline, CDR1 is LNHDA, CDR2 SQIVND (reference sequence). V lost 6 bases, J lost 6 bases, and 11 bases stayed unmatched. The CDR3 consists of 16 residues. The variable domain in full, with the rest retrieved from reference TRBV19 and TRBJ1-4, is DGGITQSPKYLFRKEGQNVTLSCEQNLNHDAMYWYRQDPGQGLRLIYYSQIVNDFQKGDIAEGYSVSREKKESFPLTVTSAQKNPTAFYLCASRGDREERYEKLFFGSGTQLSVL.

This chain connects TRBV6-5 to TRBJ1-1; weak D call: TRBD1 (6 bases). Trimming left V 7 bases short and J 5 bases short, with 11 bases between. Germline CDR1 is MNHEY and CDR2 is SVGAGI. The CDR3 runs to 12 residues. CDR3 protein: CASNTGRTEAFF. CDR3 bases: TGTGCCAGCAATACAGGGCGGACTGAAGCTTTCTTT.

This chain connects TRBV28 to TRBJ1-2; TRBD1 might be the D (6 bases). With 7 bases removed from V and 5 bases from J, the gap between germline ends came to 14 bases. The CDR3 is 13 residues long. Germline V gene data show CDR1 as MDHEN and CDR2 as SYDVKM. The chain's CDR3 is CASTVTGRYGYTF. For the CDR3, the DNA is TGTGCCAGCACCGTGACAGGACGGTATGGCTACACCTTC.

This chain joins TRBV6-5 and TRBJ1-5; D gene unclear. The length of the CDR3 is 14 residues. The germline gives CDR1 MNHEY, CDR2 SVGAGI. V was cut by 0 bases and J by 3 bases, with 6 bases left in between. The CDR3 spells CASSYSSLNQPQHF. CDR3 in DNA: TGTGCCAGCAGTTACTCGAGTCTCAATCAGCCCCAGCATTTT.

The chain links TRBV11-2 to TRBJ2-2, with a weak D call TRBD2 (6 bases). V lost 1 base and J lost 3, with 9 bases in between. In germline, CDR1 is SGHAT, CDR2 FQNNGV. The CDR3 runs 15 residues. CDR3 DNA sequence: TGTGCCAGCAGCTTAGGGAGGGCCGACACCGGGGAGCTGTTTTTT. It specifies CASSLGRADTGELFF.

This rearrangement joins TRBV2 to TRBJ2-7; a possible D gene is TRBD1 (5 bases). V was trimmed by 2 bases and J by 6 bases, leaving 17 bases between them. Per germline, CDR1 SNHLY and CDR2 FYNNEI. This CDR3 is built from 15 residues. The CDR3 bases are TGTGCCAGCAGTGAAATGGGGCTGATAGGTCCCGAGCAGTACTTC. Amino acid sequence: CASSEMGLIGPEQYF.

The rearrangement uses TRBV3-1 (or the pseudogene TRBV3-2) and TRBJ2-3; the match to TRBD2 covers 13 bases. Trimming took 8 bases from V and 4 from J; bases not matched to a gene: 9. Germline V CDR1 and CDR2: LGHDT, YNNKEL (reference sequence). The CDR3 covers 16 residues. In DNA form, the CDR3 reads TGTGCCAGCGGACAGACTAGCGGGGGGTTTTCAGATACGCAGTATTTT. This gives the protein CASGQTSGGFSDTQYF.

This sequence joins TRBV7-3 and TRBJ2-3, with 10 bases matching TRBD1. V lost 2 bases, J lost 5 bases, and 4 bases stayed unmatched. The CDR3 covers 15 residues. CDR1 is SGHTA, CDR2 FQGTGA, per germline. This CDR3 reads CASSLGQGGRDTQYF. The CDR3, as DNA: TGTGCCAGCAGCTTAGGACAGGGGGGCAGAGATACGCAGTATTTT. The variable domain in full, with the rest retrieved from reference TRBV7-3 and TRBJ2-3, is GAGVSQTPSNKVTEKGKYVELRCDPISGHTALYWYRQSLGQGPEFLIYFQGTGAADDSGLPNDRFFAVRPEGSVSTLKIQRTERGDSAVYLCASSLGQGGRDTQYFGPGTRLTVL.

The chain carries TRBV6-6 and TRBJ1-1, with 8 bases lining up with TRBD1. Germline CDR1 reads MNHNY; CDR2 reads SVGAGI (reference sequence). The CDR3 contains 16 residues. The ends lost 5 bases at V and 2 bases at J; junction bases unmatched: 10. The CDR3 spells CASSPRGQGGNTEAFF. CDR3 DNA sequence: TGTGCCAGCAGTCCTCGAGGACAGGGAGGTAACACTGAAGCTTTCTTT.

V is TRBV30 and J is TRBJ1-5; TRBD1 is a possible D gene (5 bases). Germline V CDR1 and CDR2: GTSNPN, SVGIG (reference sequence). The CDR3 loop spans 14 amino acids. V was shortened by 0 bases and J by 4 bases, with 10 bases between the two germline ends. CDR3 in amino acids: CAWSVSGRNQPQHF. The CDR3 DNA reads TGTGCCTGGAGTGTTTCAGGGCGGAATCAGCCCCAGCATTTT. The variable domain in full, completed from reference TRBV30 and TRBJ1-5, reads SQTIHQWPATLVQPVGSPLSLECTVEGTSNPNLYWYRQAAGRGLQLLFYSVGIGQISSEVPQNLSASRPQDRQFILSSKKLLLSDSGFYLCAWSVSGRNQPQHFGDGTRLSIL.

The J gene is TRBJ1-2, the V gene TRBV6-5; no reliable D call. Trimming cost V 0 bases and J 1 base, with 12 bases left between them. CDR3 length: 16 residues. CDR1 and CDR2 from the germline V gene are MNHEY and SVGAGI. CDR3 protein: CASSYSLLSSNYGYTF. In DNA, the CDR3 is TGTGCCAGCAGTTACTCACTCCTAAGTAGTAACTATGGCTACACCTTC.

The V and J genes are TRBV28 and TRBJ1-1; D possibly corresponds to TRBD1 (5 bases). The germline V and J ends were trimmed by 7 bases and 4 bases, with 10 bases remaining between them. Germline-derived CDR1 and CDR2 are MDHEN and SYDVKM. This CDR3 spans 12 amino acids. CDR3 bases: TGTGCCAGCACCTCAGGGCCCACTGAAGCTTTCTTT. This sequence encodes CASTSGPTEAFF.

This clone appeared a single time. The gene calls are TRBV2 and TRBJ2-4, with TRBD2 identical over 7 bases. Germline V gene lookup returns CDR1 SNHLY and CDR2 FYNNEI. Trimming removed 7 bases from V and 0 bases from J; junction bases left unmatched: 6. CDR3 length equals 15 residues. CDR3 loop: CASTSGGTAKNIQYF. The CDR3 DNA sequence: TGTGCCAGCACCTCGGGGGGAACAGCCAAAAACATTCAGTACTTC.

CDR3 in amino acids: CASSSRGGTEAFF. As DNA, the CDR3 is TGTGCCAGCAGTTCTCGAGGCGGCACTGAAGCTTTCTTT. V usage is TRBV12-3 or TRBV12-4 and J usage is TRBJ1-1; D gene unclear. The CDR3 has 13 amino acids. Trimming left V 4 bases short and J 4 bases short, with 10 bases between.

This chain uses TRBV18 with TRBJ1-5; no clear D. Looked up from germline, CDR1 is KGHSH and CDR2 is LQKENI. The CDR3 totals 14 residues. Trimming cost V 4 bases and J 0 bases, with 7 bases left between them. The CDR3 region is CASSQEDSNQPQHF. CDR3 coding DNA: TGTGCCAGCTCACAGGAGGATAGCAATCAGCCCCAGCATTTT. Complete variable domain (other parts from reference TRBV18 and TRBJ1-5): NAGVMQNPRHLVRRRGQEARLRCSPMKGHSHVYWYRQLPEEGLKFMVYLQKENIIDESGMPKERFSAEFPKEGPSILRIQQVVRGDSAAYFCASSQEDSNQPQHFGDGTRLSIL.

This sequence joins TRBV28 and TRBJ2-7; 9 bases line up with TRBD1. Per the germline V gene, CDR1 is MDHEN and CDR2 is SYDVKM. The junction had 8 bases not matched to a gene; V was cut back by 5 bases and J by 0 bases. CDR3 length: 16 residues. The CDR3 nucleotides are TGTGCCAGCAGTACCCCGGGACAGGGAACCTCCTACGAGCAGTACTTC. This translates into CASSTPGQGTSYEQYF.

The chain couples TRBV28 to TRBJ1-2, with a tentative D call TRBD1 (6 bases). This CDR3 spans 16 amino acids. In germline, CDR1 is MDHEN, CDR2 SYDVKM. The V gene lost 3 bases and the J gene lost 0 bases, with 14 bases spanning the gap. The CDR3 DNA is TGTGCCAGCAGTTTCTCAGGACAGATAGCTAACTATGGCTACACCTTC. This gives the protein CASSFSGQIANYGYTF.

The rearrangement links TRBV10-3 to TRBJ1-5; D is perhaps TRBD1 (6 bases). CDR1 and CDR2 (germline): ENHRY, SYGVKD. The CDR3 contains 14 residues. The V end was cut by 2 bases, the J end by 7 bases, with 12 bases between. CDR3 sequence: CAISEGLQGQPQHF. Here the CDR3 DNA reads TGTGCCATCAGTGAGGGGTTACAGGGACAGCCCCAGCATTTT.